These T cell receptor beta chains were read from a single sample in a study of blood T cell repertoires in COVID-19. Only in-frame clones appear in the TCRdb table, and some are missing; sequencing was by immunoSEQ multiplex PCR. The profile shows over 110,000 clones, approximately 87% of them singletons. Material: PBMCs or T cells enriched from blood (not recorded which). These receptors were collected from a man aged 45 to 65 in a cohort exposed to, infected with or recovered from COVID-19 (not recorded which). CDR3s include the opening cysteine and the closing phenylalanine or tryptophan. Fields, in order: clone size, D gene, V gene, CDR3 length, J gene, CDR3 protein, CDR3 DNA. The D gene is left open where the match is weak. Clone sizes are given selectively: once, few, many, or a class where the clone is expanded.

NA	NA	TRBV18	15	TRBJ1-2	CASSPRDITNYGYTF	TGTGCCAGCTCACCCCGGGACATCACTAACTATGGCTACACCTTC
NA	TRBD1	TRBV18	18	TRBJ1-2	CASSPSPGTGTDNYGYTF	TGTGCCAGCTCACCGTCCCCCGGGACAGGGACCGATAACTATGGCTACACCTTC
NA	NA	TRBV18	13	TRBJ1-2	CASRLDRTNGYTF	TGTGCCAGCCGATTAGACAGGACAAATGGCTACACCTTC
NA	NA	TRBV19	15	TRBJ2-1	CASSRATLSYNEQFF	TGTGCCAGTTCTCGAGCCACCCTCTCCTACAATGAGCAGTTCTTC
NA	TRBD1	TRBV9	15	TRBJ1-4	CASSVQGATNEKLFF	TGTGCCAGCAGCGTTCAGGGGGCAACTAATGAAAAACTGTTTTTT
NA	TRBD1	TRBV7-9	18	TRBJ1-4	CASSLVGTGAGADEKLFF	TGTGCCAGCAGCTTAGTGGGGACAGGGGCGGGTGCCGATGAAAAACTGTTTTTT
NA	NA	TRBV7-2	19	TRBJ2-7	CASSLRGRAVSGRSYEQYF	TGTGCCAGCAGCTTACGAGGCAGGGCTGTAAGCGGGCGATCCTACGAGCAGTACTTC
NA	NA	TRBV7-9	14	TRBJ1-4	CASSLPLTGEKLFF	TGTGCCAGCAGCTTACCCCTAACGGGGGAAAAACTGTTTTTT
few	NA	TRBV3-1/TRBV3-2	16	TRBJ1-1	CASSQAGLSGGTEAFF	TGTGCCAGCAGCCAAGCGGGCCTCTCGGGGGGCACTGAAGCTTTCTTT
NA	NA	TRBV7-9	17	TRBJ1-2	CASSLKTQGVYDYGYTF	TGTGCCAGCAGCTTAAAGACGCAGGGTGTGTATGACTATGGCTACACCTTC
NA	NA	TRBV24-1	13	TRBJ1-2	CATSDSGNYGYTF	TGTGCCACCAGTGACTCAGGGAACTATGGCTACACCTTC
NA	NA	TRBV5-6	15	TRBJ2-3	CASSLGGLSTDTQYF	TGTGCCAGCAGCCTGGGGGGGCTTAGCACAGATACGCAGTATTTT
NA	NA	TRBV18	15	TRBJ1-1	CASSPPPGQNTEAFF	TGTGCCAGCTCACCTCCTCCGGGACAGAACACTGAAGCTTTCTTT
few	NA	TRBV14	13	TRBJ1-1	CASSQDLAAEAFF	TGTGCCAGCAGCCAAGATTTGGCGGCTGAAGCTTTCTTT
NA	NA	TRBV3-1/TRBV3-2	15	TRBJ2-2	CASSQTGANTGELFF	TGTGCCAGCAGTCAGACAGGAGCGAACACCGGGGAGCTGTTTTTT
NA	TRBD1	TRBV13	16	TRBJ2-5	CASSLEGGRLGETQYF	TGTGCCAGCAGCTTAGAAGGGGGCCGGTTGGGAGAGACCCAGTACTTC
NA	TRBD1	TRBV27	13	TRBJ2-7	CASSWDREYEQYF	TGTGCCAGCAGTTGGGACAGGGAATACGAGCAGTACTTC
NA	TRBD2	TRBV3-1/TRBV3-2	18	TRBJ2-3	CASSQDQGLAGLTDTQYF	TGTGCCAGCAGCCAAGATCAGGGCCTAGCGGGCCTCACAGATACGCAGTATTTT
NA	TRBD2	TRBV7-2	14	TRBJ2-2	CASSTSGNTGELFF	TGTGCCAGCAGTACTAGCGGGAACACCGGGGAGCTGTTTTTT
NA	TRBD2	TRBV2	15	TRBJ2-1	CASSAEGGRVNEQFF	TGTGCCAGCAGTGCCGAGGGAGGGAGGGTCAATGAGCAGTTCTTC
NA	NA	TRBV2	14	TRBJ1-3	CASREQGSGNTIYF	TGTGCCAGCAGAGAACAGGGTTCCGGAAACACCATATATTTT
NA	TRBD1	TRBV30	14	TRBJ1-6	CAWSVQGAGSPLHF	TGTGCCTGGAGTGTACAGGGGGCAGGCTCACCCCTCCACTTT
NA	NA	TRBV28	14	TRBJ1-2	CASRTYREGYGYTF	TGTGCCAGCAGAACATACAGGGAAGGCTATGGCTACACCTTC
once	TRBD1	TRBV2	15	TRBJ2-5	CASSGPGQGWETQYF	TGTGCCAGCAGTGGTCCGGGACAGGGTTGGGAGACCCAGTACTTC
NA	NA	TRBV4-1	16	TRBJ2-1	CASSLGRGASYNEQFF	TGCGCCAGCAGCCTGGGGAGGGGGGCCTCCTACAATGAGCAGTTCTTC
NA	TRBD2	TRBV30	13	TRBJ2-7	CAWTSGLTYEQYF	TGTGCCTGGACTAGCGGACTCACCTACGAGCAGTACTTC
NA	NA	TRBV6-5	13	TRBJ1-6	CASIWTSDSPLHF	TGTGCCAGCATATGGACATCCGATTCACCCCTCCACTTT
NA	NA	TRBV10-3	12	TRBJ1-2	CAFGAGDYGYTF	TGTGCCTTCGGGGCAGGGGACTATGGCTACACCTTC
NA	NA	TRBV18	15	TRBJ2-3	CASSRAQGGSDTQYF	TGTGCCAGCTCAAGGGCCCAGGGTGGTTCTGATACGCAGTATTTT
NA	TRBD1	TRBV5-4	15	TRBJ1-1	CASSLWTGGRTEAFF	TGTGCCAGCAGCCTATGGACAGGGGGCCGTACTGAAGCTTTCTTT
NA	TRBD2	TRBV3-1/TRBV3-2	18	TRBJ2-2	CASSLGLADSSGTGELFF	TGTGCCAGCAGCCTGGGACTAGCGGACTCATCAGGCACCGGGGAGCTGTTTTTT
NA	TRBD1	TRBV18	16	TRBJ1-1	CASSPVKGQGNTEAFF	TGTGCCAGCTCACCAGTGAAGGGACAGGGGAACACTGAAGCTTTCTTT
NA	NA	TRBV4-3	16	TRBJ1-2	CASSQEEGYLDYGYTF	TGCGCCAGCAGCCAAGAGGAGGGCTACCTGGACTATGGCTACACCTTC
NA	TRBD2	TRBV5-1	15	TRBJ2-2	CASSLRAGSTGELFF	TGCGCCAGCAGCCTCCGAGCGGGATCCACCGGGGAGCTGTTTTTT
NA	NA	TRBV6-2/TRBV6-3	16	TRBJ2-3	CASSYSIQEVTDTQYF	TGTGCCAGCAGTTACTCGATCCAGGAGGTCACAGATACGCAGTATTTT
few	TRBD2	TRBV9	16	TRBJ2-1	CASSVQAGASYNEQFF	TGTGCCAGCAGCGTACAAGCGGGGGCATCCTACAATGAGCAGTTCTTC
NA	NA	TRBV19	14	TRBJ1-2	CASNQWGQDYGYTF	TGTGCCAGTAATCAGTGGGGACAAGACTATGGCTACACCTTC
NA	NA	TRBV5-1	12	TRBJ2-1	CASSFNSGEQFF	TGCGCCAGCAGCTTCAACTCGGGTGAGCAGTTCTTC
NA	NA	TRBV19	17	TRBJ1-3	CASSIGFEGLSGNTIYF	TGTGCCAGTAGTATTGGCTTCGAGGGCCTCTCTGGAAACACCATATATTTT
NA	NA	TRBV6-5	11	TRBJ1-1	CASSLLGEAFF	TGTGCCAGCAGCCTTCTAGGCGAAGCTTTCTTT
NA	NA	TRBV7-9	13	TRBJ2-7	CASSPDSSYEQYF	TGTGCCAGCAGCCCCGACAGCTCCTACGAGCAGTACTTC
NA	NA	TRBV9	15	TRBJ2-5	CASSASGRAQETQYF	TGTGCCAGCAGCGCCAGCGGGCGGGCCCAAGAGACCCAGTACTTC
once	TRBD1	TRBV28	14	TRBJ1-1	CASSRTGLNTEAFF	TGTGCCAGCAGTCGGACAGGGCTAAACACTGAAGCTTTCTTT
NA	NA	TRBV19	14	TRBJ2-5	CASSMGLVFETQYF	TGTGCCAGTAGTATGGGGCTAGTTTTCGAGACCCAGTACTTC
NA	TRBD1	TRBV4-3	19	TRBJ2-6	CASSQDPAGGGSGANVLTF	TGCGCCAGCAGCCAAGATCCGGCAGGGGGTGGCTCTGGGGCCAACGTCCTGACTTTC
NA	TRBD2	TRBV13	14	TRBJ2-7	CASSGSGRNHEQYF	TGTGCCAGCAGCGGTAGCGGGAGGAACCACGAGCAGTACTTC
NA	NA	TRBV24-1	14	TRBJ2-1	CATSARRGYNEQFF	TGTGCCACCAGTGCTCGGCGAGGGTACAATGAGCAGTTCTTC